The T cell receptor (beta chain) under discussion was sequenced for a study of TIL therapy for anti-PD-1-resistant metastatic lung cancer. Across the whole study: Median tumor PD-L1 proportion score was approximately 6.3%.

Described time point: pre-treatment sample, taken before nivolumab and TIL therapy. The libraries were made with immunoSEQ v3. Each library reached 2 million or so read pairs, or roughly 4.5-6 million at deep level. Using immunoSEQ multiplex PCR, the repertoire was profiled, and TCRdb retains in-frame clones only, with some absent. The repertoire holds about 50,000 clones, with around three quarters as singletons. The sample holds a few counts of this clone. There are 16 residues in the CDR3. CDR1 is ENHRY, CDR2 SYGVKD, per germline. V lost 3 bases, J lost 5 bases, and 12 bases stayed unmatched. This specimen was blood, taken at baseline. This receptor was taken from a woman aged 30 to 85 with non-small cell lung cancer. V and J are TRBV10-3 and TRBJ1-1, with 7 bases aligning to TRBD1. CDR3 nucleotide sequence: TGTGCCATCAGTGAACTTCCGACAGGGAGTGGGACTGAAGCTTTCTTT. Its protein product is CAISELPTGSGTEAFF.